One and the same sample provided the 22 T cell receptor beta chains below, sequenced in a study of memory CD4+ T cells and cytomegalovirus serostatus. Sequencing used immunoSEQ multiplex PCR; TCRdb keeps in-frame clones, though not all of them. The sample carries more than 45,000 clones, about three quarters recorded once. The sort gate was single viable CD3+CD4+CD8-CD45RO+ cells for memory CD4+ T cells. The sample comprised memory CD4+ T cells from blood. The receptors here all came from an adult in good health and CMV-seronegative.

The J gene is TRBJ2-7, the V gene TRBV19; D possibly matches TRBD1 or TRBD2 (5 bases each). Trimming left V 10 bases short and J 8 bases short, with 18 bases between. Germline CDR1 reads LNHDA; CDR2 reads SQIVND (reference sequence). CDR3 length equals 12 residues. CDR3 sequence: CATRDPGAQQYF. In DNA form, the CDR3 reads TGTGCCACCAGGGACCCCGGCGCACAGCAGTACTTC.

This clone was observed a few times. This sequence joins TRBV5-6 and TRBJ1-6; D is perhaps TRBD1 (6 bases). Looked up from germline, CDR1 is SGHDT and CDR2 is YYEEEE. V dropped 2 bases and J dropped 10 bases, with 13 bases sitting between them. This CDR3 is 14 amino acids long. CDR3 loop: CASSFEQGKSPLHF. CDR3 in DNA: TGTGCCAGCAGCTTCGAACAGGGAAAGTCACCCCTCCACTTT.

The rearrangement uses TRBV9 and TRBJ2-5; 13 nucleotides match TRBD2. Germline V gene data show CDR1 as SGDLS and CDR2 as YYNGEE. V shed 4 bases and J 5 bases; nucleotides not matched to a gene: 8. CDR3 length: 16 residues. The CDR3 region has the DNA TGTGCCAGCAGCCTCGGGACTAGCGGGGCGGGGGAGACCCAGTACTTC. Translated, it gives CASSLGTSGAGETQYF.

This rearrangement joins TRBV23-1 to TRBJ2-7; D is possibly TRBD1 (5 bases). TRBV23-1 is an ORF, with its function uncertain. Trimming took 5 bases from V and 2 from J, leaving 16 bases between them. There are 15 residues in the CDR3. Here the CDR3 DNA reads TGCGCCAGCAGTACCCCGGAAAACAGGACCTACGAGCAGTACTTC. Encoded protein: CASSTPENRTYEQYF.

The V gene is TRBV30, the J gene TRBJ2-1, with D possibly being TRBD2 (5 bases). The CDR3 extends over 17 amino acids. CDR1 is GTSNPN, CDR2 SVGIG, per germline (reference sequence). With 2 bases removed from V and 2 bases from J, the gap between germline ends came to 19 bases. This CDR3 reads CAWSSLRTYLAYNEQFF. The DNA of the CDR3 is TGTGCCTGGAGTTCCTTGCGGACTTACCTAGCCTACAATGAGCAGTTCTTC.

The V call is TRBV11-2, the J call TRBJ2-2, with 8 bases fitting TRBD2. The V and J ends lost 2 bases and 7 bases, in that order; junction bases with no gene match: 9. Germline CDR1 reads SGHAT; CDR2 reads FQNNGV. The CDR3 runs to 16 residues. CDR3 region: CASSLFPGGAVGELFF. The CDR3 region has the DNA TGTGCCAGCAGCTTATTCCCCGGGGGGGCGGTCGGGGAGCTGTTTTTT.

This clone was seen once. The V call is TRBV11-2, the J call TRBJ1-6, with 8 bases matching TRBD1. J gave up 10 bases and V 5 bases, and 10 bases lay outside the gene matches. The CDR3 sequence is 15 residues long. Germline V gene sequence: CDR1 SGHAT, CDR2 FQNNGV. The CDR3 region is CASSQTGGGKSPLHF. The CDR3 DNA reads TGTGCCAGCAGCCAAACAGGGGGAGGGAAATCACCCCTCCACTTT.

The rearrangement uses TRBV15 and TRBJ1-4; no reliable D call. Germline CDR1 and CDR2: LNHNV and YYDKDF (reference sequence). The V end was cut by 4 bases, the J end by 8 bases, with 17 bases between. The length of the CDR3 is 15 residues. The CDR3 sequence is CATSKRREGGEKLFF. In DNA form, the CDR3 reads TGTGCCACCAGCAAAAGGCGGGAGGGAGGGGAAAAACTGTTTTTT.

The rearrangement uses TRBV11-2 and TRBJ2-1, with a weak D call TRBD2 (5 bases). Germline V lookup: CDR1 SGHAT, CDR2 FQNNGV. This CDR3 spans 15 amino acids. The V end lost 0 bases, the J end lost 7 bases, and 13 bases lay between the germline ends. The CDR3, as DNA: TGTGCCAGCAGCTTAGATCCATCGGGAAGGAATGAGCAGTTCTTC. It specifies CASSLDPSGRNEQFF.

The rearrangement joins TRBV7-9 to TRBJ2-3, with D unresolved. Trimming stripped 1 base from V and 0 bases from J, with 8 bases between. Germline loops: CDR1 SEHNR, CDR2 FQNEAQ (reference sequence). The CDR3 loop spans 15 amino acids. The CDR3 sequence: CASSLGLLSTDTQYF. For the CDR3, the DNA is TGTGCCAGCAGCTTAGGTCTGCTTAGCACAGATACGCAGTATTTT.

This clone showed up just once. This chain connects TRBV7-8 to TRBJ1-2; tentative D call: TRBD1 (5 bases). The germline V and J ends were trimmed by 7 bases and 4 bases, with 16 bases remaining between them. CDR1 is SGHVS and CDR2 is FQNEAQ in the germline V gene. The CDR3 runs 14 residues. CDR3 sequence reads: CASTRAQDLYGYTF. The CDR3 DNA is TGTGCCAGCACCAGGGCGCAGGACCTCTATGGCTACACCTTC.

The gene calls are TRBV20-1 and TRBJ2-5; D remains unclear. V dropped 5 bases and J dropped 4 bases, with 8 bases sitting between them. Germline assignment: CDR1 DFQATT and CDR2 SNEGSKA (reference sequence). The CDR3 loop spans 11 amino acids. The CDR3 spells CSAAWGETQYF. DNA for the CDR3: TGCAGTGCTGCATGGGGAGAGACCCAGTACTTC.

The chain links TRBV28 to TRBJ1-4; D gene ambiguous. CDR3 length: 14 residues. V dropped 4 bases and J dropped 8 bases, with 14 bases sitting between them. From germline, CDR1 is MDHEN and CDR2 SYDVKM. For the CDR3, the DNA is TGTGCCAGCAGTTATACCCGCCGGGTAGAAAAACTGTTTTTT. Its protein product is CASSYTRRVEKLFF.

This chain uses TRBV11-3 with TRBJ2-1; D gene uncertain. V was cut by 5 bases and J by 6 bases, with 14 bases left in between. The germline CDR1 and CDR2 sequences are SGHNT and YENEEA. CDR3 size: 14 residues. CDR3 in DNA: TGTGCCAGCAGCCGTCAAGACACATCCAATGAGCAGTTCTTC. As protein: CASSRQDTSNEQFF.

This clone was counted once. The chain carries TRBV9 and TRBJ2-3, with D perhaps being TRBD1 or TRBD2 (6 bases each). Germline-derived CDR1 and CDR2 are SGDLS and YYNGEE. The CDR3 runs to 15 residues. The V end was cut by 0 bases, the J end by 4 bases, with 12 bases between. The CDR3 DNA reads as TGTGCCAGCAGCGTAGGGGGGGCGCCCCCAGATACGCAGTATTTT. Protein product: CASSVGGAPPDTQYF. Full variable domain (missing parts from reference TRBV9 and TRBJ2-3): DSGVTQTPKHLITATGQRVTLRCSPRSGDLSVYWYQQSLDQGLQFLIQYYNGEERAKGNILERFSAQQFPDLHSELNLSSLELGDSALYFCASSVGGAPPDTQYFGPGTRLTVL.

The chain carries TRBV20-1 and TRBJ2-5; D is uncertain. With 4 bases removed from V and 5 bases from J, the gap between germline ends came to 2 bases. This CDR3 has 9 amino acids. CDR1 is DFQATT and CDR2 is SNEGSKA in the germline V gene (reference sequence). The CDR3 nucleotides are TGCAGTGCTAAGGAGACCCAGTACTTC. It translates to CSAKETQYF.

This clone came up a few times. The chain uses TRBV4-2 and TRBJ1-5, with D possibly matching TRBD1 (6 bases). The CDR3 extends over 15 amino acids. Trimming pared 0 bases from V and 6 bases from J, leaving 12 bases between. The germline V gene has CDR1 LGHNA and CDR2 YNFKEQ. DNA for the CDR3: TGTGCCAGCAGCCAAGATCAGGGGACGCGTCAGCCCCAGCATTTT. This codes for CASSQDQGTRQPQHF.

The chain recombines TRBV6-1 with TRBJ1-1; weak D call: TRBD1 (5 bases). V dropped 4 bases and J dropped 5 bases, with 11 bases sitting between them. Germline CDR1 reads MNHNS; CDR2 reads SASEGT. This CDR3 is built from 13 residues. Here the CDR3 DNA reads TGTGCCAGCAGTGGAAGGGGAGGGACTGAAGCTTTCTTT. Its protein product is CASSGRGGTEAFF.

This chain joins TRBV5-4 and TRBJ1-1; 8 nucleotides align to TRBD1. V was pared by 5 bases and J by 0 bases, with 6 bases of the junction left unmatched. This CDR3 spans 15 amino acids. The germline V gene encodes CDR1 SGHNT and CDR2 YYREEE (reference sequence). The CDR3 protein is CASRKGQGLNTEAFF. The CDR3 region has the DNA TGTGCCAGCAGGAAAGGACAGGGCTTGAACACTGAAGCTTTCTTT.

V and J are TRBV4-2 and TRBJ1-3; D gene ambiguous. Germline V gene sequence: CDR1 LGHNA, CDR2 YNFKEQ. The germline V and J ends were trimmed by 1 base and 0 bases, with 1 base remaining between them. This CDR3 is 13 amino acids long. The CDR3 region has the DNA TGTGCCAGCAGCCAAGTCTCTGGAAACACCATATATTTT. Protein sequence: CASSQVSGNTIYF.

V gene TRBV15 combines with J gene TRBJ1-5, with 9 bases identical to TRBD1. The J segment lost 5 bases and the V segment lost 3 bases, leaving 8 bases of the junction unmatched. CDR3 length equals 16 residues. The germline CDR1 and CDR2 sequences are LNHNV and YYDKDF (reference sequence). CDR3 in amino acids: CATSRPGQGFDQPQHF. The CDR3, as DNA: TGTGCCACCAGCAGGCCGGGACAGGGATTCGATCAGCCCCAGCATTTT.

This clone counts as medium-sized. The genes are TRBV27 and TRBJ2-7; D is uncertain. CDR1 is MNHEY and CDR2 is SMNVEV in the germline V gene (reference sequence). Trimming pared 6 bases from V and 2 bases from J, leaving 11 bases between. The CDR3 contains 13 residues. CDR3 sequence (DNA): TGTGCCAGCAGCAGTTACAGAACCTACGAGCAGTACTTC. It encodes CASSSYRTYEQYF.